A selection of T cell receptor beta chains follows, all from one sample in a study of cytomegalovirus exposure and HLA in healthy donors. The method was immunoSEQ multiplex PCR; TCRdb's version includes in-frame clones alone and lacks a portion of them. The table shows fewer than 250,000 clones, with over 75% occurring only once. What was sequenced was PBMCs. These receptors came from a woman aged 50 to 60 in good health and CMV-seropositive. The CDR3 runs from the conserved cysteine through the conserved F or W. Each record gives: V gene, D gene, clone size, J gene, CDR3 DNA, CDR3 protein. D genes are given only for firm matches. Rows give clone size only sometimes, using once, few, many, or a class for an expanded clone.

V gene: TRBV7-9
D gene: -
clone size: once
J gene: TRBJ1-2
CDR3 DNA: TGTGCCAGCAGCTTAGGGGGGACTTATGGCTACACCTTC
CDR3 protein: CASSLGGTYGYTF

V gene: TRBV7-9
D gene: TRBD1
clone size: -
J gene: TRBJ1-1
CDR3 DNA: TGTGCCAGCAGCCCGGGTGGTAAGGGGGCTACTGAAGCTTTCTTT
CDR3 protein: CASSPGGKGATEAFF

V gene: TRBV10-3
D gene: -
clone size: once
J gene: TRBJ1-3
CDR3 DNA: TGTGCCATCAGTGATGAGGGGGCTGGAAACACCATATATTTT
CDR3 protein: CAISDEGAGNTIYF

V gene: TRBV25-1
D gene: -
clone size: -
J gene: TRBJ1-3
CDR3 DNA: TGTGCCAGCACCGGTGGAAACACCATATATTTT
CDR3 protein: CASTGGNTIYF

V gene: TRBV7-9
D gene: -
clone size: -
J gene: TRBJ2-7
CDR3 DNA: TGTGCCAGCAGCTTGCTGCCGGGTTTAGGCCCCTACGAGCAGTACTTC
CDR3 protein: CASSLLPGLGPYEQYF

V gene: TRBV7-2
D gene: TRBD2
clone size: -
J gene: TRBJ2-5
CDR3 DNA: TGTGCCAGCAGCCTGACTAGCGGCCAAGAGACCCAGTACTTC
CDR3 protein: CASSLTSGQETQYF

V gene: TRBV4-1
D gene: -
clone size: -
J gene: TRBJ1-2
CDR3 DNA: TGCGCCAGCAGCCAAGGGGACACACTCCAGGGAGGCTACACCTTC
CDR3 protein: CASSQGDTLQGGYTF

V gene: TRBV5-4
D gene: -
clone size: -
J gene: TRBJ1-1
CDR3 DNA: TGTGCCAGCAGCTTGGTCGGGAGCGGCACTGAAGCTTTCTTT
CDR3 protein: CASSLVGSGTEAFF

V gene: TRBV9
D gene: -
clone size: -
J gene: TRBJ2-7
CDR3 DNA: TGTGCCAGCAGCGTAGACCTCGGGTATGGGTACGAGCAGTACTTC
CDR3 protein: CASSVDLGYGYEQYF

V gene: TRBV7-2
D gene: TRBD1
clone size: -
J gene: TRBJ2-7
CDR3 DNA: TGTGCCAGCAGCTTACGGGCAGGGGGCTTCAACGAGCAGTACTTC
CDR3 protein: CASSLRAGGFNEQYF

V gene: TRBV19
D gene: TRBD1
clone size: -
J gene: TRBJ1-5
CDR3 DNA: TGTGCCAGTAGTGAACGACAGGGGAATCAGCCCCAGCATTTT
CDR3 protein: CASSERQGNQPQHF

V gene: TRBV7-9
D gene: TRBD1
clone size: -
J gene: TRBJ1-3
CDR3 DNA: TGTGCCAGCAGCTTAAGGCCCCCCGGGACAGGGGTCCCTGGAAACACCATATATTTT
CDR3 protein: CASSLRPPGTGVPGNTIYF

V gene: TRBV4-1
D gene: -
clone size: -
J gene: TRBJ2-5
CDR3 DNA: TGCGTCAGCAGCCACGTCGGTCAAGAGACCCAGTACTTC
CDR3 protein: CVSSHVGQETQYF

V gene: TRBV28
D gene: TRBD1
clone size: -
J gene: TRBJ1-2
CDR3 DNA: TGTGCCAGCACTACCCAGGGACAGGGGAAGGGACAGGGCTGGCGCTACACCTTC
CDR3 protein: CASTTQGQGKGQGWRYTF

V gene: TRBV5-5
D gene: -
clone size: -
J gene: TRBJ1-1
CDR3 DNA: TGTGCCAGCAGCTCTCAGTCGAACACTGAAGCTTTCTTT
CDR3 protein: CASSSQSNTEAFF

V gene: TRBV5-1
D gene: TRBD1
clone size: -
J gene: TRBJ2-1
CDR3 DNA: TGCGCCAGCAGCTTGGAGGGACAGGGGGACAATGAGCAGTTCTTC
CDR3 protein: CASSLEGQGDNEQFF

V gene: TRBV7-9
D gene: -
clone size: few
J gene: TRBJ1-2
CDR3 DNA: TGTGCCAGCTCAACCGAGGGTACCTATGGCTACACCTTC
CDR3 protein: CASSTEGTYGYTF

V gene: TRBV5-1
D gene: -
clone size: -
J gene: TRBJ1-1
CDR3 DNA: TGCGCCAGCAGCTTGGCGTCCAGGTCTGTAGCTTTCTTT
CDR3 protein: CASSLASRSVAFF

V gene: TRBV11-1
D gene: -
clone size: -
J gene: TRBJ2-5
CDR3 DNA: TGTGCCAGCAGCTCCTTCCCGGGGGAGACCCAGTACTTC
CDR3 protein: CASSSFPGETQYF

V gene: TRBV6-5
D gene: -
clone size: -
J gene: TRBJ2-2
CDR3 DNA: TGTGCCAGCAGTTACTCCGGCACCGGGGAGCTGTTTTTT
CDR3 protein: CASSYSGTGELFF

V gene: TRBV7-2
D gene: TRBD1
clone size: -
J gene: TRBJ1-6
CDR3 DNA: TGTGCCAGCAGCTTAGTGCGGACAGGGAGGAATTCACCCCTCCACTTT
CDR3 protein: CASSLVRTGRNSPLHF

V gene: TRBV5-1
D gene: TRBD2
clone size: -
J gene: TRBJ2-3
CDR3 DNA: TGCGCCAGCAGCTTGGTTGCGGGGGGCACAGATACGCAGTATTTT
CDR3 protein: CASSLVAGGTDTQYF

V gene: TRBV11-2
D gene: TRBD2
clone size: -
J gene: TRBJ2-1
CDR3 DNA: TGTGCCAGCAGCTTAGCGGCGGGGGGGCCCCATGAGCAGTTCTTC
CDR3 protein: CASSLAAGGPHEQFF

V gene: TRBV30
D gene: TRBD1
clone size: -
J gene: TRBJ1-1
CDR3 DNA: TGTGCCTGGAGCTCAGGGGGAAACACTGAAGCTTTCTTT
CDR3 protein: CAWSSGGNTEAFF

V gene: TRBV10-3
D gene: -
clone size: once
J gene: TRBJ2-7
CDR3 DNA: TGTGCCATCAGTGCGCTCCGGGCAGGGGATTCCTACGAGCAGTACTTC
CDR3 protein: CAISALRAGDSYEQYF

V gene: TRBV9
D gene: TRBD1
clone size: -
J gene: TRBJ2-1
CDR3 DNA: TGTGCCAGCAGCGTAGAGGACAGGGTGGTTGAGCAGTTCTTC
CDR3 protein: CASSVEDRVVEQFF